The 29 T cell receptor beta chains in this list originate from one sample, sequenced in a study of T cell changes during pregnancy in multiple sclerosis. Assay used: immunoSEQ multiplex PCR; TCRdb lists only in-frame clones, some missing. The table has about 59,000 clones, about 93% seen once. This specimen was CD8+ T cells from peripheral blood mononuclear cells, taken in the third trimester of pregnancy. Receptors were obtained from a female donor with multiple sclerosis, enrolled in a pregnancy study.

The rearrangement uses TRBV7-8 and TRBJ2-3; D unresolved. Germline values: CDR1 SGHVS, CDR2 FQNEAQ. The CDR3 is made up of 17 amino acids. V lost 5 bases, J lost 3 bases, and 21 bases lay in between. This CDR3 reads CASSPDKPAYWTDTQYF. CDR3 nucleotide sequence: TGTGCCAGCAGCCCCGACAAGCCCGCGTATTGGACAGATACGCAGTATTTT.

The chain is built from TRBV28 and TRBJ2-1; 7 bases map to TRBD2. The ends lost 8 bases at V and 10 bases at J; junction bases unmatched: 2. The CDR3 length is 10 residues. Looked up from germline, CDR1 is MDHEN and CDR2 is SYDVKM. This CDR3 reads CASGAGEQFF. The CDR3 coding sequence is TGTGCCAGCGGAGCGGGAGAGCAGTTCTTC.

The V call is TRBV27, the J call TRBJ2-1, with 12 positions matching TRBD2. This CDR3 has 18 residues. Trimming cost V 0 bases and J 6 bases; bases outside gene matches: 9. Germline V gene data show CDR1 as MNHEY and CDR2 as SMNVEV (reference sequence). CDR3 sequence: CASSLSILAGGPSNEQFF. DNA of the CDR3: TGTGCCAGCAGTTTATCAATCCTAGCGGGAGGGCCCTCCAATGAGCAGTTCTTC.

The chain carries TRBV4-1 and TRBJ2-2; D is unresolved. CDR3 length: 17 residues. Trimming left V 1 base short and J 6 bases short, with 18 bases between. Looked up from germline, CDR1 is MGHRA and CDR2 is YSYEKL. The CDR3 reads CASSQGPSVGVSGELFF. The CDR3 DNA reads TGCGCCAGCAGCCAAGGCCCCTCGGTAGGAGTATCCGGGGAGCTGTTTTTT.

This clone was picked up one time. This chain joins TRBV7-9 and TRBJ1-5; TRBD1 agrees at 11 bases. Germline V gene lookup returns CDR1 SEHNR and CDR2 FQNEAQ (reference sequence). The V gene end was trimmed by 9 bases and the J gene end by 6 bases; junction bases not matched to a gene: 4. CDR3 size: 13 residues. CDR3 region: CARDRGPFQPQHF. The CDR3, as DNA: TGTGCCAGGGACAGGGGGCCCTTTCAGCCCCAGCATTTT.

The chain uses TRBV27 and TRBJ1-2, with no clear D. There are 13 residues in the CDR3. V was shortened by 4 bases and J by 3 bases, with 9 bases between the two germline ends. Germline V CDR1 and CDR2: MNHEY, SMNVEV (reference sequence). In DNA form, the CDR3 reads TGTGCCAGCAGTTCTACAGAAGACTATGGCTACACCTTC. Protein product: CASSSTEDYGYTF.

CDR3 sequence: CASSRRGPGADTEAFF. CDR3 sequence (DNA): TGTGCCAGCAGCCGCCGGGGCCCAGGGGCGGATACTGAAGCTTTCTTT. This chain connects TRBV11-3 to TRBJ1-1, with a possible D match to TRBD1 (6 bases). Trimming removed 5 bases at V and 5 bases at J, with 21 bases between. Germline CDR1 SGHNT, CDR2 YENEEA. The CDR3 consists of 16 residues.

This rearrangement joins TRBV7-9 to TRBJ2-7; 9 bases are shared with TRBD2. The CDR3 is 17 amino acids. Germline values: CDR1 SEHNR, CDR2 FQNEAQ (reference sequence). Trimming at V came to 4 bases and at J to 4 bases, leaving 14 bases not matched to a gene. In DNA, the CDR3 is TGTGCCAGCAGCTCCGCCCGAGGCCCTAGCGGGAAGTACGAGCAGTACTTC. This translates into CASSSARGPSGKYEQYF.

The chain is built from TRBV19 and TRBJ1-3, with 8 bases that match TRBD1. The germline V gene has CDR1 LNHDA and CDR2 SQIVND (reference sequence). J gave up 0 bases and V 1 base, and 5 bases lay outside the gene matches. This CDR3 contains 17 residues. The CDR3 DNA is TGTGCCAGTAGTATAGGTGGACAGGGATTCTCTGGAAACACCATATATTTT. Residues: CASSIGGQGFSGNTIYF.

The J gene is TRBJ2-7, the V gene TRBV4-1; D is unresolved. Germline CDR1 reads MGHRA; CDR2 reads YSYEKL. The CDR3 is made up of 14 amino acids. Trimming took 4 bases from V and 2 from J, leaving 12 bases between them. The CDR3 is CASSPLLGTYEQYF. Here the CDR3 DNA reads TGCGCCAGCAGCCCCCTCTTGGGCACCTACGAGCAGTACTTC.

The CDR3 bases are TGTGCCAGCAGACTCGCCGCTTCTAACTATGGCTACACCTTC. Protein product: CASRLAASNYGYTF. The V gene is TRBV27, the J gene TRBJ1-2; no clear D. The germline CDR1 and CDR2 sequences are MNHEY and SMNVEV (reference sequence). The ends were cut back, 6 bases at V and 0 bases at J, with 11 bases in the middle. The CDR3 loop spans 14 amino acids.

This chain links TRBV9 with TRBJ1-3, with TRBD1 identical over 9 bases. Germline V gene data show CDR1 as SGDLS and CDR2 as YYNGEE. V was clipped by 3 bases and J by 5 bases; unmatched bases: 6. The length of the CDR3 is 15 residues. CDR3 loop: CASSGSQGARNTIYF. The CDR3 DNA sequence: TGTGCCAGCAGCGGATCACAGGGGGCGCGAAACACCATATATTTT. Filled out from reference TRBV9 and TRBJ1-3, the complete variable domain reads DSGVTQTPKHLITATGQRVTLRCSPRSGDLSVYWYQQSLDQGLQFLIQYYNGEERAKGNILERFSAQQFPDLHSELNLSSLELGDSALYFCASSGSQGARNTIYFGEGSWLTVV.

The CDR3 DNA reads as TGCGCCAGCAGCTTGAGGACAGCCGTAAATTCACCCCTCCACTTT. This gives the protein CASSLRTAVNSPLHF. The rearrangement uses TRBV5-1 and TRBJ1-6; D may be TRBD1 (6 bases). Trimming took 1 base from V and 7 from J, leaving 12 bases between them. CDR3 length: 15 amino acids. Germline V gene data show CDR1 as SGHRS and CDR2 as YFSETQ.

The chain recombines TRBV27 with TRBJ1-5; 9 nucleotides agree with TRBD1. CDR1 is MNHEY and CDR2 is SMNVEV in the germline V gene (reference sequence). The CDR3 consists of 14 residues. J lost 5 bases, V lost 6 bases, and 5 bases had no gene match. The chain's CDR3 is CASRAGTGHQPQHF. DNA for the CDR3: TGTGCCAGCAGAGCGGGGACAGGGCATCAGCCCCAGCATTTT.

This chain links TRBV7-9 with TRBJ1-1; possibly TRBD1 for D (6 bases). The germline V gene encodes CDR1 SEHNR and CDR2 FQNEAQ (reference sequence). The CDR3 consists of 13 residues. V shed 3 bases and J shed 4 bases, with 9 bases lying between them. The CDR3 DNA is TGTGCCAGCAGCTTTACAGGGAGCACTGAAGCTTTCTTT. Residues: CASSFTGSTEAFF.

This chain links TRBV11-3 with TRBJ2-2; 10 nucleotides match TRBD2. The germline V gene encodes CDR1 SGHNT and CDR2 YENEEA. The V and J ends lost 4 bases and 1 base, in that order; junction bases with no gene match: 6. CDR3 length: 17 amino acids. CDR3 protein: CASSSPTSGKNTGELFF. The CDR3 DNA reads TGTGCCAGCAGCTCACCCACTAGCGGGAAGAACACCGGGGAGCTGTTTTTT. The entire variable domain, with the rest obtained from reference TRBV11-3 and TRBJ2-2, is as follows: EAGVVQSPRYKIIEKKQPVAFWCNPISGHNTLYWYLQNLGQGPELLIRYENEEAVDDSQLPKDRFSAERLKGVDSTLKIQPAELGDSAVYLCASSSPTSGKNTGELFFGEGSRLTVL.

The V call is TRBV11-2, the J call TRBJ2-1; TRBD2 aligns across 11 bases. CDR1 SGHAT and CDR2 FQNNGV come from the germline V gene. The trim removed 5 bases at V and 6 bases at J, leaving 6 bases unmatched. The CDR3 has 15 amino acids. CDR3 coding DNA: TGTGCCAGCAGCAAGACTAGCGGGGTAACCAATGAGCAGTTCTTC. Amino acid sequence: CASSKTSGVTNEQFF.

The gene calls are TRBV28 and TRBJ1-5; TRBD1 aligns across 8 bases. This CDR3 is built from 14 residues. V lost 3 bases to trimming and J lost 7 bases; unmatched junction nucleotides: 5. Germline CDR1 is MDHEN and CDR2 is SYDVKM. CDR3 sequence reads: CASSFRTGIQPQHF. The CDR3 nucleotides read TGTGCCAGCAGTTTTCGGACAGGGATACAGCCCCAGCATTTT.

The rearrangement joins TRBV7-9 to TRBJ2-3; 9 positions match TRBD2. The germline V gene encodes CDR1 SEHNR and CDR2 FQNEAQ (reference sequence). This CDR3 spans 15 amino acids. Losses at the gene ends were 1 base for V and 4 bases for J; bases not matched to a gene: 3. The CDR3 spells CASSLGLAEADTQYF. The DNA for the CDR3 is TGTGCCAGCAGCTTAGGACTAGCGGAGGCAGATACGCAGTATTTT.

The V gene is TRBV13, the J gene TRBJ2-7; 15 bases are shared with TRBD2. Unmatched junction bases numbered 4, after V lost 4 bases and J lost 3 bases. This CDR3 is built from 16 residues. CDR1 and CDR2 from the germline V gene are PRHDT and FYEKMQ (reference sequence). The CDR3 here is CASSSGLAGGLYEQYF. CDR3 nucleotides: TGTGCCAGCAGCTCGGGACTAGCGGGGGGACTCTACGAGCAGTACTTC.

This sequence joins TRBV19 and TRBJ2-2; the D is unclear. Trimming took 7 bases from V and 0 from J, leaving 12 bases between them. The germline V gene has CDR1 LNHDA and CDR2 SQIVND (reference sequence). This CDR3 has 15 amino acids. The CDR3 region is CASTRRRANTGELFF. The DNA for the CDR3 is TGTGCCAGTACGCGGCGTCGGGCGAACACCGGGGAGCTGTTTTTT.

This clone was recorded once. This rearrangement joins TRBV13 to TRBJ2-3, with 13 nucleotides matching TRBD2. J gave up 0 bases and V 3 bases, and 12 bases lay outside the gene matches. The CDR3 spans 20 residues. Germline loops: CDR1 PRHDT, CDR2 FYEKMQ (reference sequence). The CDR3 region is CASSFSRLAGGTTSTDTQYF. The CDR3 DNA follows: TGTGCCAGCAGCTTTAGCAGACTAGCGGGAGGAACGACTAGCACAGATACGCAGTATTTT.

This clone was seen more than once but under ten times. The chain is built from TRBV25-1 and TRBJ2-7; 9 bases map to TRBD1. With V trimmed by 8 bases and J by 3 bases, 5 bases remained unmatched. The germline gives CDR1 MGHDK, CDR2 SYGVNS. CDR3 length: 13 residues. In nucleotides, the CDR3 is TGTGCCAGCGCCGGGACAGGGCACTACGAGCAGTACTTC. Translating gives CASAGTGHYEQYF.

The rearrangement links TRBV7-8 to TRBJ2-7; D is ambiguous. V was clipped by 3 bases and J by 6 bases, with 12 bases between them. CDR3 length: 13 residues. Per germline, CDR1 SGHVS and CDR2 FQNEAQ. The DNA of the CDR3 is TGTGCCAGCAGCTTGGGCACCATAAGCGAGCAGTACTTC. It is translated as CASSLGTISEQYF.

The V gene is TRBV5-1, the J gene TRBJ2-2, with 9 bases identical to TRBD1. The trim removed 3 bases at V and 4 bases at J, leaving 7 bases unmatched. The CDR3 has 16 amino acids. The germline gives CDR1 SGHRS, CDR2 YFSETQ. DNA of the CDR3: TGCGCCAGCAGCTCTCTCGGACAGGGGTCCACCGGGGAGCTGTTTTTT. It translates to CASSSLGQGSTGELFF.

The rearrangement links TRBV7-9 to TRBJ2-1, with 10 bases fitting TRBD2. V lost 0 bases and J lost 0; bases outside the gene matches: 5. CDR1 and CDR2 from the germline V gene are SEHNR and FQNEAQ (reference sequence). The length of the CDR3 is 18 residues. CDR3: CASSLATSGATSYNEQFF. The CDR3 DNA reads TGTGCCAGCAGCTTAGCCACTAGCGGGGCCACCTCCTACAATGAGCAGTTCTTC. Using reference TRBV7-9 and TRBJ2-1 for the parts outside the CDR3, the full variable domain is DTGVSQNPRHKITKRGQNVTFRCDPISEHNRLYWYRQTLGQGPEFLTYFQNEAQLEKSRLLSDRFSAERPKGSFSTLEIQRTEQGDSAMYLCASSLATSGATSYNEQFFGPGTRLTVL.

This clone has a handful of counts. This rearrangement joins TRBV27 to TRBJ1-2; 7 bases align to TRBD1. The CDR3 extends over 13 amino acids. Germline V gives CDR1 MNHEY, CDR2 SMNVEV (reference sequence). With V trimmed by 6 bases and J by 4 bases, 5 bases remained unmatched. Here the CDR3 reads CASSQGQLYGYTF. The DNA for the CDR3 is TGTGCCAGCAGCCAGGGACAGCTCTATGGCTACACCTTC.

V gene TRBV28 combines with J gene TRBJ1-2; D uncertain. The CDR3 spans 12 residues. V was shortened by 4 bases and J by 2 bases, with 5 bases between the two germline ends. Per the germline V gene, CDR1 is MDHEN and CDR2 is SYDVKM. This CDR3 is CASSWSNYGYTF. CDR3 coding DNA: TGTGCCAGCAGTTGGAGCAACTATGGCTACACCTTC.

This sequence joins TRBV4-1 and TRBJ2-2; D may be TRBD1 (5 bases). Trimming took 1 base from V and 2 from J, leaving 11 bases between them. Germline assignment: CDR1 MGHRA and CDR2 YSYEKL. The CDR3 runs to 16 residues. This CDR3 reads CASSQGQGGNTGELFF. The CDR3 DNA sequence: TGCGCCAGCAGCCAAGGGCAGGGTGGAAACACCGGGGAGCTGTTTTTT.